The 2 T cell receptor beta chains listed next were all sequenced from one sample in a study of shared clonotypes between healthy human individuals. The method was immunoSEQ multiplex PCR; TCRdb's version includes in-frame clones alone and lacks a portion of them. Seen here are about 95,000 clones, around two thirds observed once, and the top ten hold about 48%. Material for sequencing was memory CD8+ T cells sorted from blood. As for subset: CD45RO+ cells pooled with CCR7-negative TemRA cells. Source of these receptors: a man in his thirties or forties in good health.

Here the CDR3 reads CAWSGSSTNEKLFF. The CDR3, as DNA: TGTGCCTGGAGTGGCAGTTCAACTAATGAAAAACTGTTTTTT. This chain uses TRBV30 with TRBJ1-4, with D unclear. CDR3 size: 14 residues. Germline CDR1 GTSNPN, CDR2 SVGIG (reference sequence). V was shortened by 1 base and J by 0 bases, with 6 bases between the two germline ends.

To note about this clone: In the same sample, other DNA sequences code for this CDR3. The chain carries TRBV6-1 and TRBJ1-2; D is uncertain. The germline gives CDR1 MNHNS, CDR2 SASEGT. Trimming shortened V by 6 bases and J by 2 bases, and 4 bases separated the two germline ends. This CDR3 is 11 amino acids long. This CDR3 reads CASSENYGYTF. The DNA for the CDR3 is TGTGCCAGCAGCGAGAACTATGGCTACACCTTC.